These T cell receptor beta chains were read from a single sample in a study of beta chain features in type 1 diabetes. Sequenced by immunoSEQ multiplex PCR; TCRdb stores in-frame clones only, minus some. The sample gives 850,000 to 900,000 clones, roughly 15% of which show up once; 0.02% to 0.025% is in the top ten. Sequences were obtained from naive CD4+ T cells from blood. The receptors here all came from a woman aged 18-30 years in good health. Both conserved end residues are part of each CDR3. Fields, in order: J gene, D gene, V gene, clone size, CDR3 protein, CDR3 DNA. The D gene is left open where the match is weak. For some rows the clone size is stated as once, few or many, or as a class when expanded; others skip it.

J gene: TRBJ2-7
D gene: -
V gene: TRBV29-1
clone size: few
CDR3 protein: CSVASRFGSYEQYF
CDR3 DNA: TGCAGCGTTGCAAGCAGGTTCGGCTCCTACGAGCAGTACTTC

J gene: TRBJ1-1
D gene: -
V gene: TRBV5-4
clone size: few
CDR3 protein: CASSLEEKAFF
CDR3 DNA: TGTGCCAGCAGCTTGGAGGAGAAGGCTTTCTTT

J gene: TRBJ2-7
D gene: -
V gene: TRBV13
clone size: few
CDR3 protein: CASSLQGAYEQYF
CDR3 DNA: TGTGCCAGCAGCTTACAGGGTGCCTACGAGCAGTACTTC

J gene: TRBJ2-3
D gene: TRBD2
V gene: TRBV5-1
clone size: -
CDR3 protein: CASSSLAGGRGDTQYF
CDR3 DNA: TGCGCCAGCAGCTCACTAGCGGGAGGGCGAGGGGATACGCAGTATTTT

J gene: TRBJ2-3
D gene: TRBD1
V gene: TRBV25-1
clone size: -
CDR3 protein: CASSATGVRDTQYF
CDR3 DNA: TGTGCCAGCAGTGCTACAGGGGTGAGAGATACGCAGTATTTT

J gene: TRBJ1-1
D gene: -
V gene: TRBV10-2
clone size: -
CDR3 protein: CASSEYSRPAFF
CDR3 DNA: TGCGCCAGCAGTGAGTATTCAAGGCCAGCTTTCTTT

J gene: TRBJ2-7
D gene: -
V gene: TRBV28
clone size: -
CDR3 protein: CASSLPGPNQGNYEQYF
CDR3 DNA: TGTGCCAGCAGCTTACCGGGACCGAACCAAGGGAACTACGAGCAGTACTTC

J gene: TRBJ2-7
D gene: TRBD2
V gene: TRBV2
clone size: few
CDR3 protein: CASSKTGTSIHEQYF
CDR3 DNA: TGTGCCAGCAGCAAAACCGGGACTAGCATCCACGAGCAGTACTTC

J gene: TRBJ2-1
D gene: TRBD2
V gene: TRBV4-3
clone size: few
CDR3 protein: CASRVGTSHYNEQFF
CDR3 DNA: TGCGCCAGCAGGGTCGGGACTAGCCACTACAATGAGCAGTTCTTC

J gene: TRBJ1-2
D gene: TRBD1
V gene: TRBV5-8
clone size: few
CDR3 protein: CASSYGQAYGYTF
CDR3 DNA: TGTGCCAGCAGCTATGGACAGGCCTATGGCTACACCTTC

J gene: TRBJ2-5
D gene: TRBD1
V gene: TRBV5-4
clone size: -
CDR3 protein: CASSWAGTGGLGETQYF
CDR3 DNA: TGTGCCAGCAGCTGGGCCGGGACAGGGGGCCTTGGAGAGACCCAGTACTTC

J gene: TRBJ2-3
D gene: -
V gene: TRBV7-3
clone size: few
CDR3 protein: CASSFTIGDTQYF
CDR3 DNA: TGTGCCAGCAGCTTTACGATCGGGGATACGCAGTATTTT

J gene: TRBJ1-4
D gene: -
V gene: TRBV11-1
clone size: few
CDR3 protein: CASSLGGGPNEKLFF
CDR3 DNA: TGTGCCAGCAGCCTAGGCGGCGGACCTAATGAAAAACTGTTTTTT

J gene: TRBJ2-3
D gene: TRBD2
V gene: TRBV7-2
clone size: few
CDR3 protein: CASSFLAVTDTQYF
CDR3 DNA: TGTGCCAGCAGCTTCCTAGCGGTCACAGATACGCAGTATTTT

J gene: TRBJ1-5
D gene: -
V gene: TRBV5-6
clone size: -
CDR3 protein: CASSQRWGSQPQHF
CDR3 DNA: TGTGCCAGCAGCCAACGGTGGGGGTCTCAGCCCCAGCATTTT

J gene: TRBJ1-2
D gene: -
V gene: TRBV7-2
clone size: -
CDR3 protein: CASSGSIDNYGYTF
CDR3 DNA: TGTGCCAGCAGCGGTTCGATCGATAACTATGGCTACACCTTC

J gene: TRBJ2-7
D gene: -
V gene: TRBV5-1
clone size: few
CDR3 protein: CASSLRSSTEFTSYEQYF
CDR3 DNA: TGCGCCAGCAGCTTGCGTAGTTCGACAGAATTTACCTCCTACGAGCAGTACTTC

J gene: TRBJ2-1
D gene: -
V gene: TRBV7-8
clone size: -
CDR3 protein: CASSPNRVSSYTEQFF
CDR3 DNA: TGTGCCAGCAGCCCCAACCGGGTTAGCTCCTACACTGAGCAGTTCTTC

J gene: TRBJ2-3
D gene: -
V gene: TRBV5-1
clone size: -
CDR3 protein: CASSLGTGTDTQYF
CDR3 DNA: TGCGCCAGCAGCTTGGGTACTGGCACAGATACGCAGTATTTT

J gene: TRBJ2-1
D gene: TRBD2
V gene: TRBV7-9
clone size: few
CDR3 protein: CASSSIGSGRRSYNEQFF
CDR3 DNA: TGTGCCAGCAGCTCGATTGGCAGCGGGAGGCGTTCCTACAATGAGCAGTTCTTC

J gene: TRBJ1-4
D gene: TRBD1
V gene: TRBV6-5
clone size: -
CDR3 protein: CASSYSLSGGGEKLFF
CDR3 DNA: TGTGCCAGCAGTTACTCGTTGTCAGGGGGAGGTGAAAAACTGTTTTTT

J gene: TRBJ2-1
D gene: -
V gene: TRBV28
clone size: few
CDR3 protein: CASSSGTPLAYNEQFF
CDR3 DNA: TGTGCCAGCAGTTCCGGGACTCCTCTTGCCTACAATGAGCAGTTCTTC

J gene: TRBJ2-4
D gene: TRBD2
V gene: TRBV11-2
clone size: -
CDR3 protein: CASTREGSPQNIQYF
CDR3 DNA: TGTGCCAGCACCAGGGAGGGTTCCCCCCAAAACATTCAGTACTTC

J gene: TRBJ2-6
D gene: TRBD1
V gene: TRBV4-3
clone size: few
CDR3 protein: CASSQPGQMTGANVLTF
CDR3 DNA: TGCGCCAGCAGCCAACCGGGACAGATGACTGGGGCCAACGTCCTGACTTTC

J gene: TRBJ2-3
D gene: TRBD2
V gene: TRBV5-4
clone size: few
CDR3 protein: CASSQEFLAGVGTDTQYF
CDR3 DNA: TGTGCCAGCAGCCAAGAGTTTCTAGCGGGAGTCGGCACAGATACGCAGTATTTT

J gene: TRBJ1-5
D gene: -
V gene: TRBV19
clone size: -
CDR3 protein: CASSQGPYQPQHF
CDR3 DNA: TGTGCCAGTAGTCAGGGCCCTTATCAGCCCCAGCATTTT

J gene: TRBJ2-3
D gene: -
V gene: TRBV4-3
clone size: few
CDR3 protein: CASSHEGFSTDTQYF
CDR3 DNA: TGCGCCAGCAGCCACGAAGGATTTAGCACAGATACGCAGTATTTT

J gene: TRBJ2-3
D gene: -
V gene: TRBV5-1
clone size: few
CDR3 protein: CASSLSQVTDTQYF
CDR3 DNA: TGCGCCAGCAGCCTGAGCCAGGTTACAGATACGCAGTATTTT

J gene: TRBJ2-7
D gene: TRBD2
V gene: TRBV7-9
clone size: -
CDR3 protein: CASGTPGLAGKNYEQYF
CDR3 DNA: TGTGCCTCGGGGACCCCCGGACTAGCGGGGAAAAACTACGAGCAGTACTTC

J gene: TRBJ2-3
D gene: -
V gene: TRBV18
clone size: -
CDR3 protein: CASSPSTGDTQYF
CDR3 DNA: TGTGCCAGCTCACCCTCGACAGGCGATACGCAGTATTTT

J gene: TRBJ2-5
D gene: -
V gene: TRBV7-2
clone size: -
CDR3 protein: CASSFSYRETQYF
CDR3 DNA: TGTGCCAGCAGCTTCAGTTATCGAGAGACCCAGTACTTC

J gene: TRBJ2-1
D gene: -
V gene: TRBV7-9
clone size: few
CDR3 protein: CASSLQGGTYNEQFF
CDR3 DNA: TGTGCCAGCAGCTTACAGGGGGGGACGTACAATGAGCAGTTCTTC

J gene: TRBJ2-2
D gene: -
V gene: TRBV12-2
clone size: few
CDR3 protein: CASRGQGARTGELFF
CDR3 DNA: TGTGCAAGTCGAGGACAGGGGGCGCGCACCGGGGAGCTGTTTTTT

J gene: TRBJ1-3
D gene: -
V gene: TRBV6-5
clone size: -
CDR3 protein: CASSSLTAAGNTIYF
CDR3 DNA: TGTGCCAGCAGCTCCCTGACAGCGGCTGGAAACACCATATATTTT

J gene: TRBJ1-2
D gene: -
V gene: TRBV5-4
clone size: -
CDR3 protein: CASSLDLKGRYYGYTF
CDR3 DNA: TGTGCCAGCAGCTTAGATCTCAAGGGACGATATTATGGCTACACCTTC

J gene: TRBJ2-3
D gene: TRBD2
V gene: TRBV11-2
clone size: -
CDR3 protein: CASSFRLAVATRPDTQYF
CDR3 DNA: TGTGCCAGCAGCTTCCGACTAGCTGTAGCCACTCGTCCAGATACGCAGTATTTT

J gene: TRBJ1-3
D gene: -
V gene: TRBV7-9
clone size: few
CDR3 protein: CASSLIGSSGNTIYF
CDR3 DNA: TGTGCCAGCAGCCTTATTGGAAGCTCTGGAAACACCATATATTTT

J gene: TRBJ2-1
D gene: TRBD2
V gene: TRBV7-2
clone size: few
CDR3 protein: CASSLLGGGGTSGSREQFF
CDR3 DNA: TGTGCCAGCAGCTTGCTGGGTGGGGGAGGGACTAGCGGGAGTCGTGAGCAGTTCTTC

J gene: TRBJ2-5
D gene: TRBD1
V gene: TRBV7-9
clone size: few
CDR3 protein: CASSFSFQTGKETQYF
CDR3 DNA: TGTGCCAGCAGCTTTTCTTTCCAGACAGGGAAAGAGACCCAGTACTTC

J gene: TRBJ2-7
D gene: TRBD1
V gene: TRBV6-1
clone size: -
CDR3 protein: CASTHSDRGTYEQYF
CDR3 DNA: TGTGCCAGCACGCATTCGGACAGGGGAACCTACGAGCAGTACTTC

J gene: TRBJ1-1
D gene: -
V gene: TRBV7-2
clone size: -
CDR3 protein: CASSYDRRQAFF
CDR3 DNA: TGTGCCAGCAGCTACGACAGACGCCAAGCTTTCTTT

J gene: TRBJ2-3
D gene: TRBD2
V gene: TRBV5-5
clone size: -
CDR3 protein: CASSLEVSGRVQYF
CDR3 DNA: TGTGCCAGCAGCTTGGAGGTTAGCGGGAGGGTGCAGTATTTT

J gene: TRBJ2-1
D gene: TRBD1
V gene: TRBV6-4
clone size: few
CDR3 protein: CASSDGQGTVEQFF
CDR3 DNA: TGTGCCAGCAGTGACGGACAGGGAACGGTTGAGCAGTTCTTC

J gene: TRBJ1-1
D gene: -
V gene: TRBV7-2
clone size: -
CDR3 protein: CASSSWGRANTEAFF
CDR3 DNA: TGTGCCAGCAGCTCTTGGGGTCGGGCGAACACTGAAGCTTTCTTT

J gene: TRBJ2-3
D gene: TRBD1
V gene: TRBV7-3
clone size: few
CDR3 protein: CASSPTGLDTQYF
CDR3 DNA: TGTGCCAGCAGTCCGACAGGGCTGGATACGCAGTATTTT

J gene: TRBJ1-1
D gene: TRBD1
V gene: TRBV29-1
clone size: -
CDR3 protein: CSLRTGAAEAFF
CDR3 DNA: TGCAGCTTAAGGACAGGGGCGGCTGAAGCTTTCTTT